The sequence of this TCR beta chain was determined in a study of blood T cell repertoires in COVID-19. The ends were cut back, 6 bases at V and 2 bases at J, with 6 bases in the middle. The CDR3 extends over 12 amino acids. Authors' data handling: Counts of nucleated cells, estimated from reference gene primer amplification, were obtained. The protocol was immunoSEQ multiplex PCR, while the TCRdb copy is restricted to in-frame clones and leaves out a portion. V, J and clone size reflect that table, while D and trimming were determined from the DNA. Found here are fewer than 400,000 clones, 80% to 90% of them singletons; the top ten hold 5%.

The receptor was isolated from a man between 25 and 39 years old who had recovered from COVID-19. The chain joins TRBV12-3 or TRBV12-4 to TRBJ2-3; D is uncertain. Input material: PBMCs or T cells enriched from blood (not recorded which). The CDR3 region is CASSPYTDTQYF. The CDR3 region has the DNA TGTGCCAGCAGCCCCTACACAGATACGCAGTATTTT.